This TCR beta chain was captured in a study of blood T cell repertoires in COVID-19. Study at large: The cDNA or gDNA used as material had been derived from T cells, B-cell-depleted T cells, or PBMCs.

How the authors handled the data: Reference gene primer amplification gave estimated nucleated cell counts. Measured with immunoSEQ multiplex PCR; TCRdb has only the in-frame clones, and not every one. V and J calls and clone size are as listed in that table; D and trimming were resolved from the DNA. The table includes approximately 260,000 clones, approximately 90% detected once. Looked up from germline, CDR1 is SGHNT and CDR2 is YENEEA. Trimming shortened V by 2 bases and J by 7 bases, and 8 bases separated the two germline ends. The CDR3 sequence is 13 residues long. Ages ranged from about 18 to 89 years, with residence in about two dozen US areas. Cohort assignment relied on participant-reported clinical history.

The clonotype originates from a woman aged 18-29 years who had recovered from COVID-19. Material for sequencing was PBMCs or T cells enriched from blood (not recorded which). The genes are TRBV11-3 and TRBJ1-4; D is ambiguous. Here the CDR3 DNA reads TGTGCCAGCAGCTTAAGGTGGAGTGAAAAACTGTTTTTT. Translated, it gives CASSLRWSEKLFF.